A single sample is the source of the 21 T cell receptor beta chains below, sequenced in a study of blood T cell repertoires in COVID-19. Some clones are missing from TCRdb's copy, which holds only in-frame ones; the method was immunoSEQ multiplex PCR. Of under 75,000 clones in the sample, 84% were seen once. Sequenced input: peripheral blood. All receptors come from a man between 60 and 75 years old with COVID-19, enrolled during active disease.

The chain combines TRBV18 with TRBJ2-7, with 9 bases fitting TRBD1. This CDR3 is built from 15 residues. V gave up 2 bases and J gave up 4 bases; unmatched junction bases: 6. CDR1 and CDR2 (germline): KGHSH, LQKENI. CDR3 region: CASSPATGGLYEQYF. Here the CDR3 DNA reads TGTGCCAGCTCACCAGCGACAGGGGGTCTTTACGAGCAGTACTTC.

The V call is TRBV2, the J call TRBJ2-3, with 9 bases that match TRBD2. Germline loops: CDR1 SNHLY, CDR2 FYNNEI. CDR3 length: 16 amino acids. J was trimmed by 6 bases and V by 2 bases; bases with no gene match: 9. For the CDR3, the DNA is TGTGCCAGCAGTGAAAATGGCGGGGGGGCCGTTGATACGCAGTATTTT. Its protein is CASSENGGGAVDTQYF. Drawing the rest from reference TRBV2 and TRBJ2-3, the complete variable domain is EPEVTQTPSHQVTQMGQEVILRCVPISNHLYFYWYRQILGQKVEFLVSFYNNEISEKSEIFDDQFSVERPDGSNFTLKIRSTKLEDSAMYFCASSENGGGAVDTQYFGPGTRLTVL.

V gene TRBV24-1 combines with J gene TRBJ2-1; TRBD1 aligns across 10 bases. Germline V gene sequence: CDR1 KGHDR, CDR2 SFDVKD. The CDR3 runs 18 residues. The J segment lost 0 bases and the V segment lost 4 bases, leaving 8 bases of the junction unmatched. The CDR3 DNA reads TGTGCCACCAGTGACCCAACCGGGACAGGGGTCTCCTACAATGAGCAGTTCTTC. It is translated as CATSDPTGTGVSYNEQFF.

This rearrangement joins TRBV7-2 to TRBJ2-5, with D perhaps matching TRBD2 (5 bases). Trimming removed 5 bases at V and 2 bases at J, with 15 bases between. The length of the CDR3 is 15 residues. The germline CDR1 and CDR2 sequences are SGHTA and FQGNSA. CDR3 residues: CASSVQAGEQETQYF. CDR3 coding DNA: TGTGCCAGCAGCGTCCAGGCCGGGGAACAAGAGACCCAGTACTTC. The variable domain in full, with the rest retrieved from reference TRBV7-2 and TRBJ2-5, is GAGVSQSPSNKVTEKGKDVELRCDPISGHTALYWYRQSLGQGLEFLIYFQGNSAPDKSGLPSDRFSAERTGGSVSTLTIQRTQQEDSAVYLCASSVQAGEQETQYFGPGTRLLVL.

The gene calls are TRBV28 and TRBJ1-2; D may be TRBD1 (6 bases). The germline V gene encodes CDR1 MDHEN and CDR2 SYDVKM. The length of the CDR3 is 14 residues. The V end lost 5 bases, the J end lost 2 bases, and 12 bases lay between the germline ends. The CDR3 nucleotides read TGTGCCAGCAGTCTCAGGGGTTCCAACTATGGCTACACCTTC. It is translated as CASSLRGSNYGYTF.

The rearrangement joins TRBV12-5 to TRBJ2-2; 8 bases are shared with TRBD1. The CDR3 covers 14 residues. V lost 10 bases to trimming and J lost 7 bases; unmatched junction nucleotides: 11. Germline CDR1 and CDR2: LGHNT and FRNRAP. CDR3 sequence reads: CAILGQGVVGELFF. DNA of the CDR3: TGTGCTATACTCGGACAGGGCGTCGTCGGGGAGCTGTTTTTT.

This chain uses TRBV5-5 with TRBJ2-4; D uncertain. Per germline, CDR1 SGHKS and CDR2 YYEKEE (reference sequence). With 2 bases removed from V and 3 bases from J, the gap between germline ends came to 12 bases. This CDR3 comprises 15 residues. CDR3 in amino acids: CASSLGGRVKNIQYF. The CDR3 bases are TGTGCCAGCAGCTTAGGCGGTCGAGTCAAAAACATTCAGTACTTC.

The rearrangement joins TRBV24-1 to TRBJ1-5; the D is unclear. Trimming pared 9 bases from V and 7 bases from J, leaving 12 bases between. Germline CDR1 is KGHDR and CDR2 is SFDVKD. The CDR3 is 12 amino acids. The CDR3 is CATSQLSQPQHF. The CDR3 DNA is TGTGCCACCTCACAGTTGTCCCAGCCCCAGCATTTT.

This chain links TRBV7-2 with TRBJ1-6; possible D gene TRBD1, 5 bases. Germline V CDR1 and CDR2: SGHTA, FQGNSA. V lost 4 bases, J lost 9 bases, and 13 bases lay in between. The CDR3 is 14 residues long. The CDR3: CASSSRDFFSPLHF. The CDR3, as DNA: TGTGCCAGCAGCTCCCGGGACTTTTTTTCACCCCTCCACTTT.

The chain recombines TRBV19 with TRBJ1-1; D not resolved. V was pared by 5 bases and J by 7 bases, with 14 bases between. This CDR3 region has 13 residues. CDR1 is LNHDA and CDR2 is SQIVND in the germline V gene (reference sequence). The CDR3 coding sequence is TGTGCCAGTAGTTCGGTGTGGGAGAGTGAAGCTTTCTTT. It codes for CASSSVWESEAFF.

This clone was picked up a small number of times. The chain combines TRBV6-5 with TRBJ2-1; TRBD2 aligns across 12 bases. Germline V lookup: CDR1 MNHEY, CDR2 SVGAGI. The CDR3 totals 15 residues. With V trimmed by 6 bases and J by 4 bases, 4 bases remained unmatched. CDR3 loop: CASSRTSGDYNEQFF. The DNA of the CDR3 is TGTGCCAGCAGCAGGACTAGCGGGGATTACAATGAGCAGTTCTTC.

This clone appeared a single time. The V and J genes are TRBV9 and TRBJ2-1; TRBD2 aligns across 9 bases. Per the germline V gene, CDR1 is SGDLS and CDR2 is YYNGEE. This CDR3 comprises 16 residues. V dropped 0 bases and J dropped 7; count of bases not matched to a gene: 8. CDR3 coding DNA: TGTGCCAGCAGCGTAGGTAGGTCTAGCGGGGCGAATGAGCAGTTCTTC. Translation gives CASSVGRSSGANEQFF.

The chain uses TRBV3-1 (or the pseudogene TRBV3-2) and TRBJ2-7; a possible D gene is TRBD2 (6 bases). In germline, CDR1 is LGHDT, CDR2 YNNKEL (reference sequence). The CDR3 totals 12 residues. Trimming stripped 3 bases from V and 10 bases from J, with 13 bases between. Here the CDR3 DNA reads TGTGCCAGCAGCCAGGGGGACTTGGTACAGTACTTC. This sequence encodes CASSQGDLVQYF.

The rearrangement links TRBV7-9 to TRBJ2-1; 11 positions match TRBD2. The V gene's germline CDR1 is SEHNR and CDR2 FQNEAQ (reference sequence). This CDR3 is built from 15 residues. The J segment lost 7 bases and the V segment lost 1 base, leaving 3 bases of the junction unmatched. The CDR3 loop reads CASSLELAGENEQFF. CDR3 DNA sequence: TGTGCCAGCAGCTTAGAACTAGCGGGGGAGAATGAGCAGTTCTTC. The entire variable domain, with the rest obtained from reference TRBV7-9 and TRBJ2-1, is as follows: DTGVSQNPRHKITKRGQNVTFRCDPISEHNRLYWYRQTLGQGPEFLTYFQNEAQLEKSRLLSDRFSAERPKGSFSTLEIQRTEQGDSAMYLCASSLELAGENEQFFGPGTRLTVL.

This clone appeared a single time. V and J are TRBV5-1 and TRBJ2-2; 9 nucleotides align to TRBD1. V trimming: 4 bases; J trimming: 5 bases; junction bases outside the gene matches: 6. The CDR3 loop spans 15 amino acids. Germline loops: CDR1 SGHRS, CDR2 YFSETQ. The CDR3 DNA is TGCGCCAGCAGCCAAACCGGGACAGGGACCGGGGAGCTGTTTTTT. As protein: CASSQTGTGTGELFF.

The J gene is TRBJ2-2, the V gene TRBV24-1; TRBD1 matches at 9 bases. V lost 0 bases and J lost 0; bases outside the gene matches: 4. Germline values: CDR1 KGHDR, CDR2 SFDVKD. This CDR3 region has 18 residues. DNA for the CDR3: TGTGCCACCAGTGATTTGGGACAGGGGATCTCGAACACCGGGGAGCTGTTTTTT. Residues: CATSDLGQGISNTGELFF.

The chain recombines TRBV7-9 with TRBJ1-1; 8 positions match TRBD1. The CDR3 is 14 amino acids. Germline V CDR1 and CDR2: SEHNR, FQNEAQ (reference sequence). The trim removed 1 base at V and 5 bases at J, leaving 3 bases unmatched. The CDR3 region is CASSLDTGGTEAFF. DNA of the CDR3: TGTGCCAGCAGCTTAGACACAGGGGGAACTGAAGCTTTCTTT.

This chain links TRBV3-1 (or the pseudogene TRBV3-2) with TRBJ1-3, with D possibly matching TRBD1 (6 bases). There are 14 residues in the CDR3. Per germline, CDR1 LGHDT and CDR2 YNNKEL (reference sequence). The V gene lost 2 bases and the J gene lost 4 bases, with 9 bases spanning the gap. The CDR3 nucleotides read TGTGCCAGCAGCCAACCAGGGGTAGGAAACACCATATATTTT. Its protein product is CASSQPGVGNTIYF.

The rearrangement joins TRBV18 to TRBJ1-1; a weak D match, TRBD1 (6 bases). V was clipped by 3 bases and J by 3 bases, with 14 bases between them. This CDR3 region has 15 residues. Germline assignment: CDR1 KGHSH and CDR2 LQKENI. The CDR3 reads CASSPQEGGDTEAFF. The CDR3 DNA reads TGTGCCAGCTCACCTCAGGAGGGGGGGGACACTGAAGCTTTCTTT.

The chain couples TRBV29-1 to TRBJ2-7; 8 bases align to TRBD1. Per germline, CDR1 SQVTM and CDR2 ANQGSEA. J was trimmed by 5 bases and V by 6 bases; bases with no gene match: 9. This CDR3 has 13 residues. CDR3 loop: CSVGRQGFDEQYF. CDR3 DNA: TGCAGCGTCGGAAGACAGGGGTTCGACGAGCAGTACTTC.

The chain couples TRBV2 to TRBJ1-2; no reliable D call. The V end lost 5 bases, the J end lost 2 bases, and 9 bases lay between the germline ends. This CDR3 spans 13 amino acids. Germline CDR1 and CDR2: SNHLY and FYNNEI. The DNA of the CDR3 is TGTGCCAGCAGTTCTGGGGAGAACTATGGCTACACCTTC. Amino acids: CASSSGENYGYTF.